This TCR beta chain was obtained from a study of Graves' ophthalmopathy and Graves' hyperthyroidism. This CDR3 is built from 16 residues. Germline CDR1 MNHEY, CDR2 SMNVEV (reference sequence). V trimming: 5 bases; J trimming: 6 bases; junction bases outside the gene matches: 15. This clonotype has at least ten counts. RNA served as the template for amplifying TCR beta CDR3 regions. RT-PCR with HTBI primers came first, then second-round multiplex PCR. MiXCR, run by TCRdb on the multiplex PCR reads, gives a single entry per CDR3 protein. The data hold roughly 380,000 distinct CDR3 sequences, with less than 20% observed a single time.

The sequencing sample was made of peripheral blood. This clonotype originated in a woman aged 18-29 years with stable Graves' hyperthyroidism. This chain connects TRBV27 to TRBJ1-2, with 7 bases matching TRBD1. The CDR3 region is CASSGYRDSSIHGYTF. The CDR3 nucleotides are TGTGCCAGCAGTGGCTATAGGGACAGTTCAATCCATGGCTACACCTTC.